These T cell receptor beta chains were read from a single sample in a study of T cell responses to AZD1222 COVID-19 vaccine. Generated by immunoSEQ multiplex PCR, the TCRdb table keeps only in-frame clones and is missing some. The table shows 90,000 to 110,000 clones, with 88% occurring only once. This material consisted of peripheral blood, taken on day 0 of MenACWY control vaccination. These receptors all come from an adult in good health. The CDR3 runs from the conserved cysteine through the conserved F or W. D genes are given only for firm matches. Expanded clones get a size class; other rows say once, few or many, or leave the size out.

cdr3_nt	cdr3_aa	clone_size	v_call	d_call	j_call
TGTGCCAGCAGCCTCGACTACTTTGGCTACACCTTC	CASSLDYFGYTF	.	TRBV7-2	.	TRBJ1-2
TGTGCCAGCAGCCTCGGGGCGGGTCAAAGCTCCTACAATGAGCAGTTCTTC	CASSLGAGQSSYNEQFF	.	TRBV6-4	.	TRBJ2-1
TGTGCCAGCAGCTTATCGGCGGGGGGAGGGGAGACCCAGTACTTC	CASSLSAGGGETQYF	.	TRBV7-2	TRBD2	TRBJ2-5
TGCGCCAGCAGCCAGCAGGGAGTCAGCATGAACACTGAAGCTTTCTTT	CASSQQGVSMNTEAFF	.	TRBV4-1	.	TRBJ1-1
TGTGCCTGGAGGAACCCGGGACTTAACCCCTACGAGCAGTACTTC	CAWRNPGLNPYEQYF	once	TRBV30	.	TRBJ2-7
TGTGCCATCGAGGGGGTGGGGGGGAACACCGGGGAGCTGTTTTTT	CAIEGVGGNTGELFF	.	TRBV10-3	.	TRBJ2-2
TGTGCCAGCAGCTTAGCGGGCCGGGGAAATGAGCAGTTCTTC	CASSLAGRGNEQFF	few	TRBV7-3	.	TRBJ2-1
TGTGCCAGCAGCCCCACACCGGGACAGGGGGCAGCAGATACGCAGTATTTT	CASSPTPGQGAADTQYF	.	TRBV7-3	TRBD1	TRBJ2-3
TGCAGCGGATGGGACAGGGGGTTCTATGGCTACACCTTC	CSGWDRGFYGYTF	.	TRBV29-1	TRBD1	TRBJ1-2
TGCGCCAGCAGCCAAGACACCGTAATAAGGAGTGAAAAACTGTTTTTT	CASSQDTVIRSEKLFF	.	TRBV4-3	.	TRBJ1-4
TGTGCCAGCAGCTCAGACTATTTTCCCCAAGAGACCCAGTACTTC	CASSSDYFPQETQYF	.	TRBV7-9	.	TRBJ2-5
TGTGCCAGCAGGGACAGGGTAGGCAATGAGCAGTTCTTC	CASRDRVGNEQFF	.	TRBV2	TRBD1	TRBJ2-1
TGTGCCAGCGGGCAGGGGAGGAGAACTGAAGCTTTCTTT	CASGQGRRTEAFF	.	TRBV14	.	TRBJ1-1
TGTGCCAGCAGCCCTAGGACTTCTCCCGGGGAGCTGTTTTTT	CASSPRTSPGELFF	.	TRBV4-2	.	TRBJ2-2
TGTGCCAGCAGCCAAACAGGGCCTGAAGCTTTCTTT	CASSQTGPEAFF	.	TRBV6-2/TRBV6-3	.	TRBJ1-1
TGCGCCAGCAGCGGAAATGAGCAGTTCTTC	CASSGNEQFF	.	TRBV5-1	.	TRBJ2-1
TGTGCCAGCAGCCCAACAACCTCTTCCTCAGAGGGCTACACCTTC	CASSPTTSSSEGYTF	.	TRBV5-5	.	TRBJ1-2
TGTGCCAGCAGCTTCCCCCAGGGTGGGAATTCACCCCTCCACTTT	CASSFPQGGNSPLHF	.	TRBV5-4	.	TRBJ1-6
TGTGCCAGCAGTTTAGTCGGGGTCCGGAAGACCCAGTACTTC	CASSLVGVRKTQYF	.	TRBV28	.	TRBJ2-5
TGTGCCAGCAGCCAATTTACAAAGTACAATGAGCAGTTCTTC	CASSQFTKYNEQFF	.	TRBV3-1/TRBV3-2	.	TRBJ2-1
TGTGCCAGCAGTTTCTGGACGGCCTACAATGAGCAGTTCTTC	CASSFWTAYNEQFF	few	TRBV28	.	TRBJ2-1
TGTGCCAGCAGCTTAAGTGGGGGGCTCGAGCAGTACTTC	CASSLSGGLEQYF	.	TRBV7-3	.	TRBJ2-7